This T cell receptor delta chain derives from a study of gamma-delta T cells after stem cell transplantation. With CATT, TCRdb re-called clones from the RT-PCR reads. The table includes around 2,000 delta-chain clones, 3% to 4.5% detected once. Comments on this clone: This DNA translates differently at residue 8 from the TCRdb protein, which is that of a much larger clone; a read error is likely, and the protein shown is the DNA's own translation.

The clonotype was recovered from a human donor. It is not recorded whose cells these are; they may come from a transplant donor. Sequencing used gamma-delta T cells.

The CDR3 nucleotides are TGTGCCTGTGACCGACTACGTCTCACCGATAAACTCATCTTT. It specifies CACDRLRLTDKLIF. The V gene is TRDV2, the J gene TRDJ1, with D uncertain. This CDR3 comprises 14 residues. The V and J ends lost 3 bases and 1 base respectively, with 11 bases between them. In germline, CDR1 is GEAIGNYY, CDR2 EKD.